The T cell receptor (beta chain) under discussion was sequenced for a study of shared clonotypes between healthy human individuals (dated by TCRdb to 2020 to 2022). About the investigation overall: A few men and two women, aged 18 to 49 years, made up the cohort. To increase sequencing depth and limit assay-specific biases, different laboratories used diverse techniques to prepare libraries and sequence TCR repertoires. The study deeply sequenced blood TCR repertoires of five healthy adults to estimate repertoire size and the extent of clonotype sharing between individuals. Between about 0.94 and 8.9 billion PBMCs per donor were obtained by leukapheresis. For each donor, CD4 naive and CD4 memory were each given three plates, CD8 naive was given two plates, and CD8 memory was given one plate.

Study-wide conclusions, independent of this receptor: Sharing across several donors was observed for about 5% of naive CD4, about 3.2% of naive CD8, roughly 2.3% of memory CD4, and 0.4% of memory CD8 clonotypes. Estimated clonotype richness was generally larger for naive than for memory subsets. Compared with non-shared clonotypes, the clonotypes found in all four sorted-subset donors had higher generation probabilities. Sampling was limited to blood, and TCR repertoires in tissue likely differ from TCR repertoires in blood. Pairwise subsampling led to the expectation that sequencing depth would affect the degree of clonotype sharing among donors. The small number of donors limited the genetic and exposure-history diversity represented. Incomplete sequencing was indicated by rarefaction of sorted-subset datasets, despite the large sequencing depth.

The germline V gene gives CDR1 as SGHAT and CDR2 as FQNNGV. Its CDR3 holds 12 amino acids, cysteine through phenylalanine. Just the 36-base CDR3 DNA is kept, in frame starting at base 1. V is reduced by 8 bases and J by 2 bases, leaving a spacing of 10 bases between them. Comment on this clone: Its cognate antigen has yet to be identified. The input lacks base qualities; no much larger clone sits a single base away.

TCR CDR3 regions were amplified from genomic DNA by multiplex PCR using the deep immunoSEQ assay. For each cell subset, the extracted genomic DNA was distributed evenly across all wells of several immunoSEQ 96-well plates, and each plate served as one replicate. For sorted subsets, roughly 200 ng of genomic DNA, equivalent to some 30,000 T cell genomes, went into each replicate PCR. Purified libraries were quantified with a Qubit 3.0 fluorometer, sized on a Bioanalyzer 2100, and re-quantified with the KAPA Library Quantification kit. Every immunoSEQ 96-well plate was sequenced on a dedicated single-read 150-cycle Illumina NextSeq 550 flow cell. From the authors' description of their analysis: The immunoSEQ output contained only junctional sequences without quality scores, so filtering could not match that applied to full-length reads. Sequences were annotated with PyIR, a Python wrapper for IgBLAST v1.9, using IMGT germline references to assign V/J genes and CDR3. Any read was removed if the V/J assignment was weak (E-value above 1e-6), the CDR3 was missing, or the read contained stop codons, out-of-frame junctions, or ambiguous translated residues. V3J clonotypes were defined as sequences sharing an identical inferred V gene, J gene, and CDR3 amino acid sequence. To compute the percentage overlap between repertoires, the number of shared unique clonotypes was divided by the size of the smaller repertoire. Repertoire richness was assessed with RTK rarefaction, the Chao1 estimator, and Recon v2.1 estimates of unobserved clonotypes. Generation probabilities were computed with OLGA for all TCRbeta clonotypes obtained by the gDNA method from several donors. The source is immuneACCESS, and TCRdb retained only in-frame sequences with V and J called. Part of the clones is not carried over; for the studies checked, unresolved V genes explain less than half of this, and the remainder is unexplained. The V and J calls and the clone size are those of that table, but D and trimming were determined from the DNA. The sample profile shows around 1.9 million clones; about 93% of them were found once. The ten largest clonotypes hold more than 1.5% of the sample.

CD8 naive samples were obtained by positive selection for CCR7 among CD45RO-negative cells, yielding a CD45RA+CCR7+ population from which TemRA cells were excluded. Healthy HIV-negative adults with no recently reported acute infections or vaccinations were included as donors. Every donor was a Caucasian adult living in Nashville, Tennessee, USA. Blood was obtained by leukapheresis, after which PBMCs were separated by Ficoll-Histopaque density gradient centrifugation and cryopreserved in liquid nitrogen vapor phase. Analytical flow cytometry was used to check the purity and quantity of each magnetically sorted T cell population. Genomic DNA was isolated from every sorted fraction and measured by UV absorbance on a Nanodrop 2000c.

Sequencing used naive CD8+ T cells from PBMCs. Reading the label with the study, this specimen's cell subset or site is: CD45RA+CCR7+. The V and J segments used are TRBV11-2 and TRBJ2-7, with the D segment identity uncertain. The receptor comes from a man between 18 and 29 years old in good health. Some clones in this sample may be carry-over from other donors' samples. The CDR3 reads as follows: CASSTGPYEQYF. The nucleotides are TGTGCCAGCTCTACCGGTCCCTACGAGCAGTACTTC. This CDR3, with the reference TRBV11-2 and TRBJ2-7 proteins standing in past its ends, gives the full variable domain EAGVAQSPRYKIIEKRQSVAFWCNPISGHATLYWYQQILGQGPKLLIQFQNNGVVDDSQLPKDRFSAERLKGVDSTLKIQPAKLEDSAVYLCASSTGPYEQYFGPGTRLTVT.